The text below deals with one TCR beta chain. The data belong to a study of blood T cell repertoires in COVID-19. Profiled with immunoSEQ multiplex PCR; TCRdb holds only in-frame clones, not every one. The data hold some 150,000 clones, with approximately 85% observed a single time. The V and J ends lost 3 bases and 2 bases respectively, with 11 bases between them. The germline gives CDR1 SGHNT, CDR2 YYREEE (reference sequence). The CDR3 has 14 amino acids. Input material: peripheral blood. This TCR was sampled from a human donor with acute or convalescent COVID-19. The donor label of this sample is uncertain. The chain carries TRBV5-4 and TRBJ2-5, with D possibly being TRBD2 (5 bases). In DNA, the CDR3 is TGTGCCAGCAGCTCTACTAGGACGCAAGAGACCCAGTACTTC. Amino acids: CASSSTRTQETQYF.